A selection of T cell receptor beta chains follows, all from one sample in a study of T cell repertoires in cytomegalovirus infection. TCRdb redid the calling of the reads with MiXCR, one entry per CDR3 protein. The sample consists of almost 550,000 distinct CDR3 sequences, approximately 15% of them appearing once. Specimen: CD8+ T cells from PBMCs. These receptors originate from a human donor in good health (CMV status not recorded). Some clones in this sample may be carry-over from other donors' samples. The CDR3 runs from the conserved cysteine through the conserved F or W. A D gene is named only where the DNA matches it firmly. Not every row has a clone size; where given, it reads once, few, many or a size class.

D gene	clone size	V gene	J gene	CDR3 protein	CDR3 DNA
TRBD2	few	TRBV20-1	TRBJ2-7	CSATGRGTLYEQYF	TGCAGTGCAACTGGGAGGGGCACCCTCTACGAGCAGTACTTC
NA	many	TRBV7-8	TRBJ2-4	CASSLALLGAKNIQYF	TGTGCCAGCAGCTTAGCCCTGCTGGGGGCCAAAAACATTCAGTACTTC
TRBD1	NA	TRBV11-2	TRBJ1-2	CARSFQGALNYGSTF	TGTGCCAGAAGCTTCCAGGGGGCCCTTAACTATGGCTCCACCTTC
NA	few	TRBV2	TRBJ2-2	CASSENWPGRVTGELFF	TGTGCCAGCAGTGAAAATTGGCCAGGGCGAGTCACCGGGGAGCTGTTTTTT
TRBD2	many	TRBV28	TRBJ2-2	CASSFPPTYTSGPNTGELFF	TGTGCCAGCAGTTTTCCTCCAACTTACACTAGCGGGCCGAACACCGGGGAGCTGTTTTTT
TRBD2	many	TRBV7-9	TRBJ2-1	CASSSTSGRSEQFF	TGTGCCAGCAGCTCGACTAGCGGGAGGAGTGAGCAGTTCTTC
TRBD1	few	TRBV27	TRBJ1-5	CASRADRGLYSNQPQHF	TGTGCCAGCAGAGCGGACAGGGGGTTGTATAGCAATCAGCCCCAGCATTTT
TRBD2	many	TRBV28	TRBJ2-2	CASKHSGETGELFF	TGTGCCAGCAAGCACAGCGGGGAGACCGGGGAGCTGTTTTTT
NA	many	TRBV7-6	TRBJ2-5	CASKVWAAPQETQYF	TGTGCCAGCAAGGTGTGGGCTGCACCGCAAGAGACCCAGTACTTC
TRBD1	NA	TRBV10-3	TRBJ1-1	CAISETGGTEAFF	TGTGCCATCAGTGAGACAGGGGGCACTGAAGCTTTCTTT
TRBD1	many	TRBV27	TRBJ1-1	CASSLSYPRTGRNEAFF	TGTGCCAGCAGTTTATCTTATCCGAGGACAGGCCGTAATGAAGCTTTCTTT
TRBD1	NA	TRBV5-3	TRBJ1-1	CASSLGTEGTEAFF	TGTGCCAGCAGCTTGGGGACAGAGGGCACTGAAGCTTTCTTT
NA	NA	TRBV29-1	TRBJ2-2	CSVEGINTGELFF	TGCAGCGTTGAAGGGATAAACACCGGGGAGCTGTTTTTT
NA	NA	TRBV3-1	TRBJ2-1	CASGEFNYNEQFF	TGTGCCAGCGGGGAGTTTAACTACAATGAGCAGTTCTTC
NA	few	TRBV11-2	TRBJ2-7	CASSFRQGIDYEQYF	TGTGCCAGCAGCTTCCGGCAGGGGATCGATTACGAGCAGTACTTC
NA	few	TRBV6-1	TRBJ1-5	CASRNGDTQGPQHF	TGTGCCAGCAGAAATGGGGACACGCAAGGTCCCCAGCATTTT
NA	NA	TRBV28	TRBJ2-2	CASSLWAGVTGYLFF	TGTGCCAGCAGTTTATGGGCAGGGGTAACCGGGTATCTGTTTTTT
TRBD1	many	TRBV7-9	TRBJ1-5	CASSPGGREYYF	TGTGCCAGCAGCCCAGGGGGCAGAGAGTATTATTTT
NA	many	TRBV7-2	TRBJ1-2	CASSLANRIYGYTF	TGTGCCAGCAGCTTAGCTAACAGAATCTATGGCTACACCTTC
NA	NA	TRBV4-1	TRBJ2-2	CASSRLQRKHTGELFF	TGCGCCAGCAGCCGCTTACAAAGGAAGCATACCGGGGAGCTGTTTTTT
NA	few	TRBV12-5	TRBJ2-2	CASGLWGRVTGELFF	TGTGCTAGTGGTTTGTGGGGGCGCGTCACCGGGGAGCTGTTTTTT
TRBD1	NA	TRBV6-2/TRBV6-3	TRBJ2-7	CASSYSSDRVVYEQYF	TGTGCCAGCAGTTACTCCAGCGACAGGGTCGTTTACGAGCAGTACTTC
TRBD2	NA	TRBV6-2/TRBV6-3	TRBJ2-2	CASKNQASGTGELFF	TGTGCCAGCAAGAATCAGGCTAGCGGGACCGGGGAGCTGTTTTTT
TRBD1	many	TRBV12-3/TRBV12-4	TRBJ2-2	CASSLSRGPGELFF	TGTGCCAGCAGTTTATCAAGGGGGCCCGGGGAGCTGTTTTTT
NA	few	TRBV12-3/TRBV12-4	TRBJ1-5	CASSFSPENQPQHF	TGTGCCAGCAGTTTTTCGCCTGAGAATCAGCCCCAGCATTTT
NA	NA	TRBV6-6	TRBJ1-5	CASSPPTTQPQHF	TGTGCCAGCAGTCCACCGACAACTCAGCCCCAGCATTTT
NA	many	TRBV7-9	TRBJ2-7	CASSSADSPGYEQYF	TGTGCCAGCAGCTCCGCCGACAGCCCCGGCTACGAGCAGTACTTC
NA	NA	TRBV5-6	TRBJ1-4	CASSLKGSGGEKLFF	TGTGCCAGCAGCCTGAAGGGGAGTGGAGGTGAAAAACTGTTTTTT
TRBD2	NA	TRBV5-1	TRBJ2-1	CASSLVSSGGHDEQFF	TGCGCCAGCAGCTTGGTTTCTAGCGGGGGGCATGATGAGCAGTTCTTC
TRBD1	few	TRBV18	TRBJ1-1	CASSPTGDFGTEAFF	TGTGCCAGCTCACCGACAGGGGATTTTGGCACTGAAGCTTTCTTT
NA	NA	TRBV3-1	TRBJ2-2	CASSQEIGVRLTGVLFF	TGTGCCAGCAGCCAAGAGATCGGCGTCAGGTTGACCGGGGTGCTGTTTTTT
NA	NA	TRBV5-1	TRBJ2-5	CASSYRPGSDTETQYF	TGCGCCAGCAGCTATCGCCCCGGGTCGGACACGGAGACCCAGTACTTC
TRBD2	NA	TRBV27	TRBJ2-1	CASIPQGLAAFNEQLF	TGTGCCAGCATACCCCAGGGACTAGCGGCCTTCAATGAGCAGTTATTC
TRBD2	NA	TRBV29-1	TRBJ2-1	CSVDGPAGELFRRNEQFF	TGCAGCGTTGACGGCCCAGCGGGAGAATTGTTCCGGAGGAATGAGCAGTTCTTC
NA	NA	TRBV5-1	TRBJ1-1	CASSLSNEAFF	TGCGCCAGCAGCTTGAGCAATGAAGCTTTCTTT
TRBD1	many	TRBV2	TRBJ2-7	CASSPSQGTSSYEQYF	TGTGCCAGCAGTCCTTCACAGGGGACGAGCTCCTACGAGCAGTACTTC
NA	few	TRBV5-5	TRBJ1-5	CASSLVAVTLEPQHF	TGTGCCAGCAGCTTGGTGGCAGTAACGTTGGAGCCCCAGCATTTT
NA	NA	TRBV28	TRBJ2-1	CARRSDQSSYNEQFF	TGTGCCAGAAGATCCGACCAGAGCTCCTACAATGAGCAGTTCTTC
NA	NA	TRBV12-3/TRBV12-4	TRBJ1-1	CATTGMNTEAFF	TGTGCCACCACCGGGATGAACACTGAAGCTTTCTTT
TRBD1	NA	TRBV6-1	TRBJ1-5	CASSIGQGRNQPQHF	TGTGCCAGCAGTATTGGACAGGGGCGGAATCAGCCCCAGCATTTT
NA	many	TRBV10-3	TRBJ2-7	CAISESWDTGTGEQYF	TGTGCCATCAGTGAGTCATGGGATACAGGGACGGGGGAGCAGTACTTC